A single sample gave rise to the 2 T cell receptor beta chains below, sequenced in a study of CD8 T cells in Susac syndrome (dated by TCRdb to between 2018 and 2020). Libraries were prepared through the immunoSEQ multiplex PCR assay. RNA was extracted using the RNeasy kit, and roughly 0.45 to 1 ug of the RNA was reverse transcribed with random hexamers. The raw public data were reprocessed by TCRdb itself: fastp quality trimming at Q25, MiXCR clonotype calling, in-frame beta chains only. For every CDR3 protein sequence, its rows merge into one entry that carries the most common genes and DNA. Present in this sample are approximately 150,000 distinct CDR3 sequences, approximately 93% of which were seen just once. Jointly, the top ten make up almost 0.095% of the sample. The sample taken for sequencing was CD4+ T cells from PBMCs. All receptors derive from a human donor with multiple sclerosis.

The CDR3 region is CASSPVGEDYEQYF. CDR3 nucleotide sequence: TGCGCCAGCAGCCCGGTGGGGGAAGACTACGAGCAGTACTTC. This rearrangement joins TRBV4-3 to TRBJ2-7; D might be TRBD1 or TRBD2, each matching 5 bases. V was shortened by 4 bases and J by 3 bases, with 13 bases between the two germline ends. The V gene's germline CDR1 is LGHNA and CDR2 YSLEER. The CDR3 loop spans 14 amino acids.

The gene calls are TRBV9 and TRBJ1-1, with D tentatively TRBD1 (5 bases). Germline CDR1 reads SGDLS; CDR2 reads YYNGEE. V was clipped by 0 bases and J by 6 bases, with 15 bases between them. The CDR3 extends over 15 amino acids. As DNA, the CDR3 is TGTGCCAGCAGCGTAGAGTCGATCCGGGGCTCTGAAGCTTTCTTT. This codes for CASSVESIRGSEAFF.